This T cell receptor (beta chain) originates from a study of beta chain features in type 1 diabetes. Study results and caveats: Shorter TCRB CDR3s, moderately but significantly so, marked every one of the four CD4+ subsets in Type 1 diabetes patients.

J was trimmed by 2 bases and V by 2 bases; bases with no gene match: 2. Per germline, CDR1 SEHNR and CDR2 FQNEAQ (reference sequence). The CDR3 is 15 amino acids. Investigators reverse transcribed all isolated RNA, so they sequenced expressed TCRB transcripts. Deep immunoSEQ sequencing covered naive, central memory and regulatory T cell samples. TCRdb's table, derived via immunoSEQ multiplex PCR, lists solely in-frame clones and lacks some. The sample has fewer than 900,000 clones; about a sixth are singletons. Comment on this clone: Its specificity is unknown.

V is TRBV7-9 and J is TRBJ2-3; TRBD2 matches at 9 bases. The sequenced sample was naive CD4+ T cells from blood. This receptor was identified in a woman younger than 30 in good health. CDR3 sequence reads: CASSLRLAATDTQYF. The CDR3 DNA is TGTGCCAGCAGCTTAAGACTAGCGGCCACAGATACGCAGTATTTT.